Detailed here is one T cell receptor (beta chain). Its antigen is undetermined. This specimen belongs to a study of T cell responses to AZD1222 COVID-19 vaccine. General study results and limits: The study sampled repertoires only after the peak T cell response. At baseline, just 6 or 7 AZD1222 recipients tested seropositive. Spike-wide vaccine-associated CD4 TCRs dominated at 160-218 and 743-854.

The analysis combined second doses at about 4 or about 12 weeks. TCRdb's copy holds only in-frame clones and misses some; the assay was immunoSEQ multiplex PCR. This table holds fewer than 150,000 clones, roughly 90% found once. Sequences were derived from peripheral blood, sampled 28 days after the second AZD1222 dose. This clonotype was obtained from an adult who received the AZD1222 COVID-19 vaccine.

CDR3 nucleotides: TGTGCCTGGAGTGTAAATGCGGGGGGCCAGCCCCAGCATTTT. Amino acid sequence: CAWSVNAGGQPQHF. This chain uses TRBV30 with TRBJ1-5, with D possibly TRBD1 on 6 matching bases. In germline, CDR1 is GTSNPN, CDR2 SVGIG (reference sequence). The CDR3 is made up of 14 amino acids. V lost 0 bases to trimming and J lost 7 bases, with 13 bases between them.